A single sample gave rise to the 30 T cell receptor beta chains below, sequenced in a study of a mutant IDH1 vaccine in newly diagnosed glioma. This sample's time point: week 23, last vaccination. Every vaccination contained 300 ug of the mutant IDH1 20-mer peptide and was paired with topical imiquimod. These receptors lack a known antigen. Libraries were prepared by immunoSEQ multiplex PCR; TCRdb keeps only in-frame clonotypes and omits some of them. Of 82,000 or so clones listed, roughly 85% were seen once; the top ten hold roughly 2%. Sample: PBMCs, taken from a glioma patient whose treatment included an IDH1 peptide vaccine. These receptors all stem from a man aged 25-45 years with glioma. Some clones in this sample may be carry-over from other donors' samples.

The chain is built from TRBV4-2 and TRBJ2-4; D possibly uses TRBD1 or TRBD2 (5 bases each). Per the germline V gene, CDR1 is LGHNA and CDR2 is YNFKEQ. The CDR3 loop spans 15 amino acids. V lost 5 bases and J lost 1, with 12 bases in between. Here the CDR3 reads CASSYLEGAKNIQYF. CDR3 coding DNA: TGTGCCAGCAGCTATTTAGAGGGGGCCAAAAACATTCAGTACTTC.

The gene calls are TRBV7-8 and TRBJ1-6; no clear D gene. V lost 0 bases, J lost 0 bases, and 9 bases lay in between. Germline V CDR1 and CDR2: SGHVS, FQNEAQ. The length of the CDR3 is 17 residues. The DNA of the CDR3 is TGTGCCAGCAGCTTAGCACGGATCAGCTCCTATAATTCACCCCTCCACTTT. As protein: CASSLARISSYNSPLHF.

The genes are TRBV2 and TRBJ1-4; D remains ambiguous. Trimming left V 2 bases short and J 7 bases short, with 11 bases between. Germline V CDR1 and CDR2: SNHLY, FYNNEI. The CDR3 has 14 residues. The DNA of the CDR3 is TGTGCCAGCAGTGAATGGTACAGCACTGAAAAACTGTTTTTT. Its translation: CASSEWYSTEKLFF.

CDR3 coding DNA: TGTGCCAGCAGCTTACGGGGTAACGAGCAGTACTTC. The encoded protein is CASSLRGNEQYF. The chain couples TRBV11-3 to TRBJ2-7, with a weak D call TRBD2 (5 bases). Germline CDR1 is SGHNT and CDR2 is YENEEA. Deletions cut 2 bases from V and 5 bases from J, with 7 bases between. The CDR3 sequence is 12 residues long.

This chain joins TRBV7-9 and TRBJ2-5; perhaps TRBD1 as D (5 bases). Trimming shortened V by 1 base and J by 1 base, and 10 bases separated the two germline ends. The CDR3 is 15 residues long. The germline V gene encodes CDR1 SEHNR and CDR2 FQNEAQ (reference sequence). CDR3 in DNA: TGTGCCAGCAGCTTAGGCGACAGTCTCCAAGAGACCCAGTACTTC. The encoded protein is CASSLGDSLQETQYF. The variable domain in full, completed from reference TRBV7-9 and TRBJ2-5, reads DTGVSQNPRHKITKRGQNVTFRCDPISEHNRLYWYRQTLGQGPEFLTYFQNEAQLEKSRLLSDRFSAERPKGSFSTLEIQRTEQGDSAMYLCASSLGDSLQETQYFGPGTRLLVL.

The gene calls are TRBV27 and TRBJ1-2, with D perhaps TRBD1 (6 bases). CDR1 MNHEY and CDR2 SMNVEV come from the germline V gene (reference sequence). The CDR3 is 14 amino acids. The V gene lost 6 bases and the J gene lost 2 bases, with 13 bases spanning the gap. This CDR3 is CASRTGGGNYGYTF. CDR3 DNA: TGTGCCAGCAGGACAGGAGGGGGAAACTATGGCTACACCTTC.

The rearrangement links TRBV29-1 to TRBJ2-1; D unclear. Trimming took 4 bases from V and 7 from J, leaving 11 bases between them. This CDR3 has 12 amino acids. Germline loops: CDR1 SQVTM, CDR2 ANQGSEA. CDR3 loop: CSVAAQANEQFF. CDR3 DNA sequence: TGCAGCGTTGCGGCCCAGGCGAATGAGCAGTTCTTC.

The gene calls are TRBV13 and TRBJ2-1; possibly TRBD1 for D (5 bases). Germline V gives CDR1 PRHDT, CDR2 FYEKMQ (reference sequence). Trimming left V 5 bases short and J 0 bases short, with 26 bases between. The CDR3 has 20 amino acids. The CDR3 region is CASSPSVQGRASSSYNEQFF. CDR3 bases: TGTGCCAGCAGCCCATCCGTCCAGGGCAGGGCGTCCAGCTCCTACAATGAGCAGTTCTTC.

The chain employs TRBV27 and TRBJ1-2, with D unresolved. Germline loops: CDR1 MNHEY, CDR2 SMNVEV (reference sequence). This CDR3 spans 15 amino acids. Trimming removed 1 base from V and 8 bases from J, with 17 bases in between. The CDR3 spells CASSLLGFGEPGYTF. As DNA, the CDR3 is TGTGCCAGCAGTTTATTGGGATTCGGGGAACCGGGCTACACCTTC.

As to this clone: This sample includes further DNA sequences coding for the same CDR3. The chain recombines TRBV9 with TRBJ2-1; tentatively, D is TRBD1 or TRBD2 (5 bases each). This CDR3 is built from 15 residues. The ends were cut back, 4 bases at V and 0 bases at J, with 11 bases in the middle. Germline V gene data show CDR1 as SGDLS and CDR2 as YYNGEE. CDR3 in DNA: TGTGCCAGCAGCCCCAGGGACCGCTCCTACAATGAGCAGTTCTTC. Amino acid sequence: CASSPRDRSYNEQFF.

This chain joins TRBV5-1 and TRBJ1-2; 8 bases match TRBD1. V lost 4 bases and J lost 6; bases outside the gene matches: 8. This CDR3 spans 14 amino acids. Germline V CDR1 and CDR2: SGHRS, YFSETQ. The DNA of the CDR3 is TGCGCCAGCAGCACCGACAGGGGATTTAATGGCTACACCTTC. This codes for CASSTDRGFNGYTF.

CDR3 DNA: TGTGCCAGCAGTTCACTAGCGGGAGGAAGTGAAGAGCAGTTCTTC. Translated, it gives CASSSLAGGSEEQFF. The rearrangement joins TRBV28 to TRBJ2-1, with 12 bases lining up with TRBD2. CDR1 MDHEN and CDR2 SYDVKM come from the germline V gene. V dropped 4 bases and J dropped 10; count of bases not matched to a gene: 8. The CDR3 totals 15 residues.

V usage is TRBV25-1 and J usage is TRBJ2-5; D possibly uses TRBD1 or TRBD2 (5 bases each). V was trimmed by 7 bases and J by 5 bases, leaving 11 bases between them. This CDR3 comprises 12 residues. Looked up from germline, CDR1 is MGHDK and CDR2 is SYGVNS. The CDR3 DNA reads TGTGCCAGCAACCCAGGGACGGAGACCCAGTACTTC. Its protein product is CASNPGTETQYF.

CDR3: CASSQEGRVYGGGYGYTF. In DNA form, the CDR3 reads TGCGCCAGCAGCCAAGAGGGTCGGGTATATGGGGGAGGCTATGGCTACACCTTC. The chain joins TRBV4-1 to TRBJ1-2; D may be TRBD1 (5 bases). V was trimmed by 0 bases and J by 4 bases, leaving 21 bases between them. This CDR3 comprises 18 residues. CDR1 and CDR2 from the germline V gene are MGHRA and YSYEKL.

This chain uses TRBV9 with TRBJ2-2; no firm D call. V was pared by 0 bases and J by 4 bases, with 4 bases between. CDR1 SGDLS and CDR2 YYNGEE come from the germline V gene. This CDR3 region has 13 residues. The CDR3 here is CASSVAVTGELFF. CDR3 DNA sequence: TGTGCCAGCAGCGTAGCTGTCACCGGGGAGCTGTTTTTT.

This clone occurred a few times. The chain combines TRBV6-5 with TRBJ2-3; 10 bases agree with TRBD2. The ends lost 2 bases at V and 6 bases at J; junction bases unmatched: 8. The CDR3 is 16 amino acids. The V gene's germline CDR1 is MNHEY and CDR2 SVGAGI. CDR3 DNA sequence: TGTGCCAGCAGTTACCTCCCCAGCGGGGGGGCTGATACGCAGTATTTT. Its protein is CASSYLPSGGADTQYF.

V gene TRBV7-3 combines with J gene TRBJ2-2; D possibly corresponds to TRBD1 (6 bases). The CDR3 sequence is 13 residues long. V shed 1 base and J shed 7 bases, with 7 bases lying between them. In germline, CDR1 is SGHTA, CDR2 FQGTGA. The CDR3 loop reads CASSLNRDGELFF. The CDR3 DNA reads TGTGCCAGCAGCTTAAACAGGGACGGGGAGCTGTTTTTT.

This chain connects TRBV4-1 to TRBJ1-1, with a tentative D call TRBD1 (5 bases). Germline V CDR1 and CDR2: MGHRA, YSYEKL. V lost 4 bases and J 0 bases, leaving 12 bases between the germline ends. This CDR3 has 15 residues. CDR3 DNA sequence: TGCGCCAGCAGCCGAAGGGACGGATTGAACACTGAAGCTTTCTTT. Protein sequence: CASSRRDGLNTEAFF.

The CDR3 DNA follows: TGTGCCATCGCCCGGGGACAGGGCGCAGATACGCAGTATTTT. Amino acid sequence: CAIARGQGADTQYF. The chain has TRBV2 and TRBJ2-3, with 9 bases matching TRBD1. With 10 bases clipped from V and 4 bases from J, the junction kept 9 bases outside the gene matches. The germline V gene encodes CDR1 SNHLY and CDR2 FYNNEI. CDR3 length equals 14 residues.

The rearrangement joins TRBV10-3 to TRBJ2-5, with TRBD2 identical over 10 bases. There are 12 residues in the CDR3. Looked up from germline, CDR1 is ENHRY and CDR2 is SYGVKD. Unmatched junction bases numbered 9, after V lost 11 bases and J lost 9 bases. The CDR3 coding sequence is TGTGCCGCATCCGGGACTAGCGATCCCCAGTACTTC. The encoded protein is CAASGTSDPQYF.

Note on this clone: The junction and the germline gene differ at one end; a read error may be behind it. The gene calls are TRBV7-9 and TRBJ2-1; D may match TRBD1 or TRBD2 (5 bases each). The CDR3 extends over 16 amino acids. Germline CDR1 and CDR2: SEHNR and FQNEAQ (reference sequence). CDR3 sequence (DNA): TGTGCCAGCAGCTTAGGGCTCGGGGCCTCCTCCAATGAGCAGTTCTTC. It encodes CASSLGLGASSNEQFF.

The CDR3 protein is CASSARGTEAFF. CDR3 coding DNA: TGCGCCAGCAGCGCCCGGGGGACTGAAGCTTTCTTT. The V and J genes are TRBV5-1 and TRBJ1-1; tentative D call: TRBD1 (5 bases). CDR1 is SGHRS and CDR2 is YFSETQ in the germline V gene. The length of the CDR3 is 12 residues. Deletions cut 4 bases from V and 5 bases from J, with 9 bases between.

This chain links TRBV28 with TRBJ2-7; no definite D call. The CDR3 consists of 13 residues. Germline loops: CDR1 MDHEN, CDR2 SYDVKM. The V gene lost 3 bases and the J gene lost 7 bases, with 13 bases spanning the gap. Here the CDR3 reads CASSLSRLREQYF. Written as DNA, the CDR3 is TGTGCCAGCAGTTTGTCCCGACTTCGGGAGCAGTACTTC. Together with reference TRBV28 and TRBJ2-7, the CDR3 gives the full variable domain: DVKVTQSSRYLVKRTGEKVFLECVQDMDHENMFWYRQDPGLGLRLIYFSYDVKMKEKGDIPEGYSVSREKKERFSLILESASTNQTSMYLCASSLSRLREQYFGPGTRLTVT.

V gene TRBV7-3 combines with J gene TRBJ2-1, with D tentatively TRBD1 (5 bases). The CDR3 extends over 15 amino acids. The V gene's germline CDR1 is SGHTA and CDR2 FQGTGA. Trimming removed 5 bases from V and 0 bases from J, with 11 bases in between. This CDR3 reads CASSLDSSSYNEQFF. The CDR3 DNA sequence: TGTGCCAGCAGCCTAGACAGTTCCTCCTACAATGAGCAGTTCTTC.

The J gene is TRBJ1-5, the V gene TRBV19; TRBD1 might be the D (5 bases). Germline V gene data show CDR1 as LNHDA and CDR2 as SQIVND (reference sequence). The CDR3 is 15 amino acids. Trimming stripped 6 bases from V and 4 bases from J, with 16 bases between. CDR3 sequence (DNA): TGTGCCAGTAGGGTAGGGCAGGGATGGAATCAGCCCCAGCATTTT. It translates to CASRVGQGWNQPQHF.

This chain joins TRBV9 and TRBJ2-4; tentatively, D is TRBD2 (5 bases). V lost 0 bases, J lost 6 bases, and 19 bases lay in between. Germline V gives CDR1 SGDLS, CDR2 YYNGEE. The CDR3 has 17 residues. The CDR3: CASSVEGRAAGGNIQYF. In nucleotides, the CDR3 is TGTGCCAGCAGCGTAGAAGGGCGGGCCGCAGGTGGAAACATTCAGTACTTC.

The J gene is TRBJ1-5, the V gene TRBV5-3; no firm D call. TRBV5-3 is known as an ORF, though its function is uncertain. The CDR3 totals 12 residues. Trimming took off 5 bases at V and 3 bases at J, with 6 bases between the two ends. The CDR3 is CARRNPNQPQHF. CDR3 DNA sequence: TGTGCCAGAAGAAACCCCAATCAGCCCCAGCATTTT.

The chain couples TRBV5-1 to TRBJ2-5; D is unresolved. V dropped 0 bases and J dropped 0 bases, with 3 bases sitting between them. This CDR3 has 13 residues. The germline V gene has CDR1 SGHRS and CDR2 YFSETQ. The CDR3 DNA reads TGCGCCAGCAGCTTGGACTACCAAGAGACCCAGTACTTC. Its translation: CASSLDYQETQYF.

The chain joins TRBV10-3 to TRBJ2-7; 7 nucleotides line up with TRBD1. The germline V gene has CDR1 ENHRY and CDR2 SYGVKD. With 6 bases clipped from V and 3 bases from J, the junction kept 11 bases outside the gene matches. This CDR3 is built from 15 residues. CDR3 loop: CAIRFDREPVYEQYF. The CDR3 bases are TGTGCCATCAGGTTTGACAGGGAGCCCGTCTACGAGCAGTACTTC.

This clone has a handful of counts. The chain recombines TRBV6-5 with TRBJ1-2; D not certain. This CDR3 is 15 amino acids long. Germline V gives CDR1 MNHEY, CDR2 SVGAGI. The V gene lost 6 bases and the J gene lost 4 bases, with 18 bases spanning the gap. CDR3 sequence (DNA): TGTGCCAGCAGCTACAGTGGCGTTACGGGCTATGGCTACACCTTC. This codes for CASSYSGVTGYGYTF.